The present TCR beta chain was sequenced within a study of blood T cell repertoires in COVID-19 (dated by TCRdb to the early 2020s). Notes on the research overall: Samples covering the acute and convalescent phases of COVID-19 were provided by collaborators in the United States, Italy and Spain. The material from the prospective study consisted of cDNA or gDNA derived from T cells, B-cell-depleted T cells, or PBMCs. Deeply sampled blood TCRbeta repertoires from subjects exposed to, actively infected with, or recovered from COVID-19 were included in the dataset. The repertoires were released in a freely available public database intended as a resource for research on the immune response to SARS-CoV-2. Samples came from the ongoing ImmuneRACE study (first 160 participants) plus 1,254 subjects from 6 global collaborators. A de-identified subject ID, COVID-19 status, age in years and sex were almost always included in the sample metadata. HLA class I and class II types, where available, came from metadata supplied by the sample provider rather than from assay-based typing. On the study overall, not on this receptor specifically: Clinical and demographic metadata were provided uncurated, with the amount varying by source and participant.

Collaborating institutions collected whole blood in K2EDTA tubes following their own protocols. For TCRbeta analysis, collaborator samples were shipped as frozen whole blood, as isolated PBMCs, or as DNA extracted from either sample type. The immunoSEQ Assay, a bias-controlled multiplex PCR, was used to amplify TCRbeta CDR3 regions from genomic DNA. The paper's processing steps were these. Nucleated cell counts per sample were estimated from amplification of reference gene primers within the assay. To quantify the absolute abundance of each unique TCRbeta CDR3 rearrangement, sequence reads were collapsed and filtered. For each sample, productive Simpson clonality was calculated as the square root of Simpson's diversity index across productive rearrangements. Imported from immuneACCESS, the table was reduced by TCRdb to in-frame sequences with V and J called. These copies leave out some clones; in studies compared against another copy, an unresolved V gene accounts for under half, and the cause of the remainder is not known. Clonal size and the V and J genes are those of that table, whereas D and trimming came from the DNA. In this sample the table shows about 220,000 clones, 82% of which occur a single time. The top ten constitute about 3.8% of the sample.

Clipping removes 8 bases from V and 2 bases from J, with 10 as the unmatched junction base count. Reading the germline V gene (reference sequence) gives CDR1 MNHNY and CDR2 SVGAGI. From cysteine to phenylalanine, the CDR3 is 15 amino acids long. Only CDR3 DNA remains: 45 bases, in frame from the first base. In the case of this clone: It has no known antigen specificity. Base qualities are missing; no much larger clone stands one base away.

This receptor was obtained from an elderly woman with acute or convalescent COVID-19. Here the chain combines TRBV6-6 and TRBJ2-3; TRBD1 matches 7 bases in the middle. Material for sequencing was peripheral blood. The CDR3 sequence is CASLPLDRPTDTQYF. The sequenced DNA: TGTGCCAGCCTGCCTCTGGACAGGCCCACAGATACGCAGTATTTT.